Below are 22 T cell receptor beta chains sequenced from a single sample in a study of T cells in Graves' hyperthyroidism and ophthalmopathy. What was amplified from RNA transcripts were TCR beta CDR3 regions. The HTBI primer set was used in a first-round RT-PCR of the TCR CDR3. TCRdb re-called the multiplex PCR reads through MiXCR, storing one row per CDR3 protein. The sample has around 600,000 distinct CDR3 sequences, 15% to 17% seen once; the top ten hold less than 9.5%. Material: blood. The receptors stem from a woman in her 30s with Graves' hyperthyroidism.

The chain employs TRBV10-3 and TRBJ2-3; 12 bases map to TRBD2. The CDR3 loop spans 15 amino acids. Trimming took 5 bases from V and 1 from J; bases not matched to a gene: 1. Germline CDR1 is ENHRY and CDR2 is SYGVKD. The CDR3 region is CAISRLAGGTDTQYF. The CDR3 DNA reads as TGTGCCATCAGTCGACTAGCGGGAGGCACAGATACGCAGTATTTT.

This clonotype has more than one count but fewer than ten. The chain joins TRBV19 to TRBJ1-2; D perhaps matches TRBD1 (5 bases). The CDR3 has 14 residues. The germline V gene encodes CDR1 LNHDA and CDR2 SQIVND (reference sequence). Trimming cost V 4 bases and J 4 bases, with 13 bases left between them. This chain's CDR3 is CASSNGGVRYGYTF. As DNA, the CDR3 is TGTGCCAGTAGTAATGGGGGGGTCCGCTATGGCTACACCTTC.

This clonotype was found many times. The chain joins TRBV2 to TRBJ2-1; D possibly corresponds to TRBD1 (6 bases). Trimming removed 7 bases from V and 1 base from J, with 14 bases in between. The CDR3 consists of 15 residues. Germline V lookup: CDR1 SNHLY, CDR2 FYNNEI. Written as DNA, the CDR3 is TGTGCCAGCATTACAGGCAGGGGTTCCTACAATGAGCAGTTCTTC. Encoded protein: CASITGRGSYNEQFF. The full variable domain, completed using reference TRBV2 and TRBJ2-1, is EPEVTQTPSHQVTQMGQEVILRCVPISNHLYFYWYRQILGQKVEFLVSFYNNEISEKSEIFDDQFSVERPDGSNFTLKIRSTKLEDSAMYFCASITGRGSYNEQFFGPGTRLTVL.

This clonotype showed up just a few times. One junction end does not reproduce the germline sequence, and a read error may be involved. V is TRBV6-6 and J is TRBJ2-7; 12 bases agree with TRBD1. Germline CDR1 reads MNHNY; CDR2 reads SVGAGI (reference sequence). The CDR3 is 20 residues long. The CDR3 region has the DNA TGTGCCGGCAGTTACTCACTACCGGGACAGGGGGCTTCTAGCTCCTACGAGCAGTACTTC. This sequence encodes CAGSYSLPGQGASSSYEQYF.

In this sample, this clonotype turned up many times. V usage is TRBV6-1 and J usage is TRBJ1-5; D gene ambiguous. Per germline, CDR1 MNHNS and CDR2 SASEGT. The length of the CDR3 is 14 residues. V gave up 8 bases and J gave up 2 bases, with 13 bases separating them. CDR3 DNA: TGTGCCAGCTTGGCGGGTCAGGGCAATCAGCCCCAGCATTTT. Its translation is CASLAGQGNQPQHF.

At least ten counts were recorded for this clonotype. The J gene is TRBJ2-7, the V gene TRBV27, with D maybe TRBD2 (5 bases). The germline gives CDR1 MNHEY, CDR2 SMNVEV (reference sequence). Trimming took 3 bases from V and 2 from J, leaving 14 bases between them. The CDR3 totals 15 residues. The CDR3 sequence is CASSFVLGGTYEQYF. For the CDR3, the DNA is TGTGCCAGCAGTTTTGTTCTCGGAGGTACCTACGAGCAGTACTTC.

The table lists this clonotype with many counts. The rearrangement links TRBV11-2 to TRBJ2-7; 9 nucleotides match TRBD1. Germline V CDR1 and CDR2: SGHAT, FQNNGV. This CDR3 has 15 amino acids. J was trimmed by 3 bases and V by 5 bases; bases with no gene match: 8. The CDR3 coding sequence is TGTGCCAGCAGCGCCTGGACAGGGGTGCACTACGAGCAGTACTTC. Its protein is CASSAWTGVHYEQYF.

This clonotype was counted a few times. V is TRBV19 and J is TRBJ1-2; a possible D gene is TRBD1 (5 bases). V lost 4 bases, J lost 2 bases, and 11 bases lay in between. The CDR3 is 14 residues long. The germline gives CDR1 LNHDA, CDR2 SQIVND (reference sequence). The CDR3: CASSTRGSNYGYTF. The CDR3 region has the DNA TGTGCCAGTAGTACCCGGGGCAGCAACTATGGCTACACCTTC.

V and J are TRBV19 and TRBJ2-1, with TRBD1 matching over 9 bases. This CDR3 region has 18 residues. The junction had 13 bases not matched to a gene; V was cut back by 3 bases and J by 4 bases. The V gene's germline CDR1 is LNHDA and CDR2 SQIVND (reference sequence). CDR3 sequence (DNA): TGTGCCAGTAGTATTGGGACAGGGTGGTACGGGGGATACAATGAGCAGTTCTTC. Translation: CASSIGTGWYGGYNEQFF.

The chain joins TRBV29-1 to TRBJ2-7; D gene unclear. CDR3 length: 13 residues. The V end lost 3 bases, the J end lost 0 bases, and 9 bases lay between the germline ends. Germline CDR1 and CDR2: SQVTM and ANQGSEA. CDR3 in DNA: TGCAGCGTTGACCGACAAGACTCCTACGAGCAGTACTTC. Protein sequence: CSVDRQDSYEQYF.

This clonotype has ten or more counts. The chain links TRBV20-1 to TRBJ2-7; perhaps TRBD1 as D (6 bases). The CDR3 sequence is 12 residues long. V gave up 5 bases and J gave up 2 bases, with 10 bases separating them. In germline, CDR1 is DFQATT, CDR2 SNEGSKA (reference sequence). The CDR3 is CSASRGPYEQYF. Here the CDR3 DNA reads TGCAGTGCTTCCAGGGGACCCTACGAGCAGTACTTC.

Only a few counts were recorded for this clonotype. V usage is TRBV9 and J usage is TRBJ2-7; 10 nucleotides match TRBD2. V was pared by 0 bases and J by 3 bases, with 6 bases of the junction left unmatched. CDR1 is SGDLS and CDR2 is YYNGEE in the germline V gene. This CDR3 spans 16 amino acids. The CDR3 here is CASSVDFTSGIYEQYF. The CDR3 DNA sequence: TGTGCCAGCAGCGTAGATTTCACTAGCGGGATCTACGAGCAGTACTTC. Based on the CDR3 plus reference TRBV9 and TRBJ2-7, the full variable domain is DSGVTQTPKHLITATGQRVTLRCSPRSGDLSVYWYQQSLDQGLQFLIQYYNGEERAKGNILERFSAQQFPDLHSELNLSSLELGDSALYFCASSVDFTSGIYEQYFGPGTRLTVT.

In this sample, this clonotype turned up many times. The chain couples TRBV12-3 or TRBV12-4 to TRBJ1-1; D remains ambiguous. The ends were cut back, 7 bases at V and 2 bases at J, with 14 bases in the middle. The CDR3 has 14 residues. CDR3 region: CASIISGVNTEAFF. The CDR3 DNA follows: TGTGCCAGCATCATTTCTGGGGTAAACACTGAAGCTTTCTTT.

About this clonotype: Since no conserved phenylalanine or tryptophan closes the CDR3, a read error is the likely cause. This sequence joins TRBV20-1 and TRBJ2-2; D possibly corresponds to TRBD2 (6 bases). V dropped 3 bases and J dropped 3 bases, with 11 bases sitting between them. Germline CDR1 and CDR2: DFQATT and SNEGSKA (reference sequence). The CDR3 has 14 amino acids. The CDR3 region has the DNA TGCAGTGCTAGGTGGGAGGCCGACACCGGGGAGCTGTTTTCT. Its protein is CSARWEADTGELFS.

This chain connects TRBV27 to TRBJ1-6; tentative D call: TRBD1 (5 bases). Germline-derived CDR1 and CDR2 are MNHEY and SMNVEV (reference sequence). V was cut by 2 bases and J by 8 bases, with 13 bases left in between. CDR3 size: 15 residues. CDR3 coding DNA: TGTGCCAGCAGTTTACACAGGAATCAGGATTCACCCCTCCACTTT. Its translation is CASSLHRNQDSPLHF.

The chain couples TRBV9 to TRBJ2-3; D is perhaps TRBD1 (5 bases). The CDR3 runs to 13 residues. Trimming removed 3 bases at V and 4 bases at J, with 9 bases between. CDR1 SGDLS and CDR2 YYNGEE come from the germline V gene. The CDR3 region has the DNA TGTGCCAGCAGCGCCCAGACAGCAGATACGCAGTATTTT. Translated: CASSAQTADTQYF.

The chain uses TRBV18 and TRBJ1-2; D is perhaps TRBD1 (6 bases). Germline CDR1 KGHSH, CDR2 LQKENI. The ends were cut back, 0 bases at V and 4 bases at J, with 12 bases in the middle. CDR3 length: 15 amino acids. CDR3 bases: TGTGCCAGCTCACCACCTGAGGGGGGCACCTATGGCTACACCTTC. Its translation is CASSPPEGGTYGYTF.

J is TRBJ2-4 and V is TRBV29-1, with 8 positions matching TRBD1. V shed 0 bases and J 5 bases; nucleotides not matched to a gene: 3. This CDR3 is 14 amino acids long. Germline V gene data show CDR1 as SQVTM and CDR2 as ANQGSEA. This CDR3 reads CSVEEPGQENIQYF. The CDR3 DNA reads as TGCAGCGTTGAAGAACCGGGACAGGAAAACATTCAGTACTTC. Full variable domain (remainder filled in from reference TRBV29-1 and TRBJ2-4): SAVISQKPSRDICQRGTSLTIQCQVDSQVTMMFWYRQQPGQSLTLIATANQGSEATYESGFVIDKFPISRPNLTFSTLTVSNMSPEDSSIYLCSVEEPGQENIQYFGAGTRLSVL.

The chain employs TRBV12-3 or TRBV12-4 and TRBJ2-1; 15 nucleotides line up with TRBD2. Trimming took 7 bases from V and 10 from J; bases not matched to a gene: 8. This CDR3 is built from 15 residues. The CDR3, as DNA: TGTGCCAGCACTGGACTAGCGGGAGGGTTAGGGGAGCAGTTCTTC. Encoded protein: CASTGLAGGLGEQFF.

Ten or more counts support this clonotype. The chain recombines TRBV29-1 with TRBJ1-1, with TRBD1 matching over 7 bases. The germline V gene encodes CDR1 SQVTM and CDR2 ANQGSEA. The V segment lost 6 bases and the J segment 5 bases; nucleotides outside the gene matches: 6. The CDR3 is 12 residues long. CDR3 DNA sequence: TGCAGCGTGTATGACAGGGATACTGAAGCTTTCTTT. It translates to CSVYDRDTEAFF.

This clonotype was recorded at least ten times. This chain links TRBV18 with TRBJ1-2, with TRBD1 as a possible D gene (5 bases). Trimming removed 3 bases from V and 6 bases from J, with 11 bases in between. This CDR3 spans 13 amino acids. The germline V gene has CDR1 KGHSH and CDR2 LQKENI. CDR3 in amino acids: CASSPRQTDGYTF. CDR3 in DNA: TGTGCCAGCTCACCTAGACAGACAGATGGCTACACCTTC. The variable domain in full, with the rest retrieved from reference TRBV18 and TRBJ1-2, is NAGVMQNPRHLVRRRGQEARLRCSPMKGHSHVYWYRQLPEEGLKFMVYLQKENIIDESGMPKERFSAEFPKEGPSILRIQQVVRGDSAAYFCASSPRQTDGYTFGSGTRLTVV.

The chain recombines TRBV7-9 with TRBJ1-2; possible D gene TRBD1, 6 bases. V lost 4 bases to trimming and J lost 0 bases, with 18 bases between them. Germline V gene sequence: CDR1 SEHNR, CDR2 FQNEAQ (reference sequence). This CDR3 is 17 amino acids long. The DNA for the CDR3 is TGTGCCAGCAGCTCCCTGGACAGATCAAGAGCTAACTATGGCTACACCTTC. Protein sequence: CASSSLDRSRANYGYTF.